The 19 T cell receptor beta chains in this list originate from one sample, sequenced in a study of control samples from healthy donors and cancer patients. Data came from immunoSEQ multiplex PCR; TCRdb stores just in-frame clones and leaves some out. The table has around 120,000 clones, about 94% seen once. Sequencing was done on a sample of blood. The receptor source for this set is a man aged 30-40 years in good health.

V is TRBV27 and J is TRBJ2-7; D unresolved. V lost 6 bases, J lost 6 bases, and 18 bases lay in between. The CDR3 has 14 residues. The germline gives CDR1 MNHEY, CDR2 SMNVEV (reference sequence). DNA for the CDR3: TGTGCCAGCAGCCTGGGTCTGGGTTCGGGCGAGCAGTACTTC. It yields the protein CASSLGLGSGEQYF.

The sample holds one count of this clone. The rearrangement joins TRBV5-1 to TRBJ1-1; D uncertain. This CDR3 spans 15 amino acids. With 0 bases removed from V and 3 bases from J, the gap between germline ends came to 12 bases. Germline-derived CDR1 and CDR2 are SGHRS and YFSETQ. The CDR3 sequence: CASSLDELGDTEAFF. DNA for the CDR3: TGCGCCAGCAGCTTGGACGAACTTGGGGACACTGAAGCTTTCTTT.

V is TRBV18 and J is TRBJ1-5; D remains ambiguous. V dropped 4 bases and J dropped 4 bases, with 11 bases sitting between them. Germline-derived CDR1 and CDR2 are KGHSH and LQKENI. The CDR3 covers 14 residues. The CDR3 bases are TGTGCCAGCTCACAGAGTGGAGGGAATCAGCCCCAGCATTTT. Amino acid sequence: CASSQSGGNQPQHF.

This chain connects TRBV5-1 to TRBJ1-2; 7 bases map to TRBD1. CDR1 SGHRS and CDR2 YFSETQ come from the germline V gene. V was clipped by 4 bases and J by 8 bases; unmatched bases: 8. This CDR3 has 13 amino acids. CDR3 bases: TGCGCCAGCAGCGGGCAGGGGGGCCGGGGCTACACCTTC. This encodes CASSGQGGRGYTF.

The chain joins TRBV18 to TRBJ1-4; 7 bases line up with TRBD1. CDR1 and CDR2 from the germline V gene are KGHSH and LQKENI. V trimming: 2 bases; J trimming: 3 bases; junction bases outside the gene matches: 3. The CDR3 is 15 residues long. Here the CDR3 DNA reads TGTGCCAGCTCACCAAAGGACAGGTCTAATGAAAAACTGTTTTTT. Protein sequence: CASSPKDRSNEKLFF.

This sequence joins TRBV7-2 and TRBJ1-2; D may be TRBD1 (5 bases). Germline V lookup: CDR1 SGHTA, CDR2 FQGNSA. CDR3 length: 15 residues. Trimming cost V 5 bases and J 0 bases, with 13 bases left between them. CDR3 nucleotide sequence: TGTGCCAGCAGCCCCGGGACGGCTCCTAACTATGGCTACACCTTC. This translates into CASSPGTAPNYGYTF.

The chain carries TRBV5-6 and TRBJ1-6; D remains unclear. CDR3 length: 16 residues. Germline loops: CDR1 SGHDT, CDR2 YYEEEE. Trimming took 4 bases from V and 0 from J, leaving 11 bases between them. The CDR3 reads CASSQQALSYNSPLHF. The CDR3, as DNA: TGTGCCAGCAGCCAGCAGGCCCTCTCCTATAATTCACCCCTCCACTTT.

V usage is TRBV7-2 and J usage is TRBJ2-3; 8 bases agree with TRBD2. J lost 0 bases, V lost 2 bases, and 7 bases had no gene match. Germline-derived CDR1 and CDR2 are SGHTA and FQGNSA. The length of the CDR3 is 17 residues. This chain's CDR3 is CASSLNWRGESTDTQYF. DNA of the CDR3: TGTGCCAGCAGCTTAAATTGGCGGGGGGAAAGCACAGATACGCAGTATTTT.

In DNA, the CDR3 is TGCGCCAGCAGGGGGGACATTTTCTCTGGAAACACCATATATTTT. Protein product: CASRGDIFSGNTIYF. The chain couples TRBV5-1 to TRBJ1-3; possibly TRBD1 for D (6 bases). The CDR3 runs 15 residues. V was pared by 5 bases and J by 0 bases, with 12 bases between. The germline gives CDR1 SGHRS, CDR2 YFSETQ.

This chain joins TRBV27 and TRBJ2-1, with 7 bases lining up with TRBD2. Per the germline V gene, CDR1 is MNHEY and CDR2 is SMNVEV (reference sequence). The CDR3 has 16 residues. V shed 2 bases and J 0 bases; nucleotides not matched to a gene: 4. CDR3 DNA: TGTGCCAGCAGTTTAGACGGGGGGAGCTCCTACAATGAGCAGTTCTTC. Its protein product is CASSLDGGSSYNEQFF.

The count of this clone is one. The J gene is TRBJ2-7, the V gene TRBV12-3 or TRBV12-4; D unresolved. This CDR3 comprises 11 residues. Trimming left V 6 bases short and J 3 bases short, with 6 bases between. CDR3 coding DNA: TGTGCCAGCAGAGGGTTCTACGAGCAGTACTTC. This translates into CASRGFYEQYF.

The chain carries TRBV28 and TRBJ2-5; 7 bases are a match to TRBD1. CDR3 length equals 15 residues. After removal of 4 bases from V and 4 bases from J, the junction contained 9 bases not matched to a gene. Germline V gene sequence: CDR1 MDHEN, CDR2 SYDVKM. The CDR3 region is CASSSGTAFGETQYF. CDR3 coding DNA: TGTGCCAGCAGTTCAGGGACAGCCTTTGGAGAGACCCAGTACTTC.

The chain employs TRBV10-2 and TRBJ1-1; D remains unclear. Trimming pared 5 bases from V and 1 base from J, leaving 8 bases between. CDR3 size: 13 residues. CDR1 is WSHSY, CDR2 SAAADI, per germline. Written as DNA, the CDR3 is TGCGCCAGCAGTAACGGAAAGAACACTGAAGCTTTCTTT. Protein product: CASSNGKNTEAFF.

This clone was counted once. The chain uses TRBV28 and TRBJ1-6; 8 bases map to TRBD1. V lost 8 bases and J lost 9; bases outside the gene matches: 9. This CDR3 has 14 amino acids. Germline CDR1 and CDR2: MDHEN and SYDVKM. CDR3 coding DNA: TGTGCCAGCCGTAGCAGGGGGCTTATTTCACCCCTCCACTTT. This translates into CASRSRGLISPLHF.

This clone has just one count. The V call is TRBV6-5, the J call TRBJ1-5; weak D call: TRBD1 (5 bases). The CDR3 runs 14 residues. Germline CDR1 reads MNHEY; CDR2 reads SVGAGI. V lost 11 bases and J lost 0, with 14 bases in between. The CDR3 is CAGSRGNSNQPQHF. CDR3 nucleotides: TGTGCCGGGTCCCGGGGGAATAGCAATCAGCCCCAGCATTTT.

V usage is TRBV3-1 (or the pseudogene TRBV3-2) and J usage is TRBJ1-1; D remains ambiguous. The CDR3 has 14 amino acids. V lost 3 bases, J lost 8 bases, and 16 bases lay in between. The germline gives CDR1 LGHDT, CDR2 YNNKEL (reference sequence). For the CDR3, the DNA is TGTGCCAGCAGCCATAAGGACGGATCCAACGAAGCTTTCTTT. Translating gives CASSHKDGSNEAFF.

This clone was seen once. The genes are TRBV3-1 (or the pseudogene TRBV3-2) and TRBJ2-1; possible D gene TRBD2, 6 bases. Germline V gives CDR1 LGHDT, CDR2 YNNKEL (reference sequence). The V end was cut by 0 bases, the J end by 7 bases, with 16 bases between. CDR3 length equals 16 residues. CDR3 nucleotide sequence: TGTGCCAGCAGCCAAGATGACACCGTTCGGGGGAATGAGCAGTTCTTC. Translated, it gives CASSQDDTVRGNEQFF.

The chain carries TRBV15 and TRBJ1-1, with TRBD1 identical over 7 bases. J was trimmed by 3 bases and V by 1 base; bases with no gene match: 5. The germline V gene has CDR1 LNHNV and CDR2 YYDKDF (reference sequence). This CDR3 is built from 15 residues. This chain's CDR3 is CATSRATGFDTEAFF. CDR3 bases: TGTGCCACCAGCAGAGCGACAGGGTTTGACACTGAAGCTTTCTTT. Full variable domain (remainder filled in from reference TRBV15 and TRBJ1-1): DAMVIQNPRYQVTQFGKPVTLSCSQTLNHNVMYWYQQKSSQAPKLLFHYYDKDFNNEADTPDNFQSRRPNTSFCFLDIRSPGLGDTAMYLCATSRATGFDTEAFFGQGTRLTVV.

This rearrangement joins TRBV7-3 to TRBJ1-1, with 7 bases matching TRBD1. After removal of 4 bases from V and 4 bases from J, the junction contained 3 bases not matched to a gene. Germline V gene lookup returns CDR1 SGHTA and CDR2 FQGTGA. The CDR3 runs to 13 residues. The CDR3 nucleotides are TGTGCCAGCAGCTCCTACAGGGGCACTGAAGCTTTCTTT. This encodes CASSSYRGTEAFF.